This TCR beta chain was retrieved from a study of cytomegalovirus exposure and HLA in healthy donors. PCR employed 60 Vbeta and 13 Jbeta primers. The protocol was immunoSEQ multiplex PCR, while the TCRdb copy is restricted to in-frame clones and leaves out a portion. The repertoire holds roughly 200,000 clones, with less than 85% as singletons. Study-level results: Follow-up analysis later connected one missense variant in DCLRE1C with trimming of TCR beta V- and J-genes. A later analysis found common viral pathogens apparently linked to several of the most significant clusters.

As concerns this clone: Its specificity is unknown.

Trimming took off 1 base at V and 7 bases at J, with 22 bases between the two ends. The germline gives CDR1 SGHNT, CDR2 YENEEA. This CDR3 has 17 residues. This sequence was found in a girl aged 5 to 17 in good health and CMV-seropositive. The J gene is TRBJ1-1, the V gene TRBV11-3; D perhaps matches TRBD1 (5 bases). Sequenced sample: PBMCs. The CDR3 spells CASSLGRGSTIISEAFF. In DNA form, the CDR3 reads TGTGCCAGCAGCTTAGGGCGGGGCAGCACCATAATCAGTGAAGCTTTCTTT. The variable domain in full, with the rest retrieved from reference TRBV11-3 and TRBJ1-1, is EAGVVQSPRYKIIEKKQPVAFWCNPISGHNTLYWYLQNLGQGPELLIRYENEEAVDDSQLPKDRFSAERLKGVDSTLKIQPAELGDSAVYLCASSLGRGSTIISEAFFGQGTRLTVV.